This paragraph covers one T cell receptor (beta chain) sequence. The data derive from a study of blood T cell repertoires in COVID-19. Across the study: Acute and convalescent COVID-19 samples came from the United States, Italy and Spain.

Trimming removed 6 bases from V and 3 bases from J, with 8 bases in between. This CDR3 comprises 11 residues. CDR1 is DFQATT and CDR2 is SNEGSKA in the germline V gene (reference sequence). TCRdb's copy holds only in-frame clones and misses some; the assay was immunoSEQ multiplex PCR. This table holds 55,000 to 70,000 clones, 80% to 95% found once. The J gene is TRBJ1-1, the V gene TRBV20-1; no clear D gene. The clonotype was recovered from a human donor in a cohort sampled during active COVID-19. The sample comprised peripheral blood. CDR3 region: CSAVSDTEAFF. The CDR3 bases are TGCAGTGCAGTTTCGGACACTGAAGCTTTCTTT.